This is a list of T cell receptor beta chains from one sample in a study of cytomegalovirus exposure and HLA in healthy donors. TCRdb's copy holds only in-frame clones and misses some; the assay was immunoSEQ multiplex PCR. The sample has about 37,000 clones; around 69% are singletons. Sequencing was done on a sample of PBMCs. All receptors come from a man aged 25-40 years in good health and CMV-seronegative. The CDR3 runs from the conserved cysteine through the conserved F or W. A D gene is named only where the DNA matches it firmly. Clone size is stated in some rows and not others, as once, few, many or a class when expanded.

j_call	clone_size	v_call	d_call	cdr3_nt	cdr3_aa
TRBJ2-1	NA	TRBV19	TRBD1	TGTGCCAGTAGGGGGACAGGTACCAACAATGAGCAGTTCTTC	CASRGTGTNNEQFF
TRBJ2-7	NA	TRBV9	TRBD1	TGTGCCAGCAGCGTAGCGGCAGGGGGAATCTACGAGCAGTACTTC	CASSVAAGGIYEQYF
TRBJ1-5	NA	TRBV7-9	NA	TGTGCCAGCAGCTTAGGGCTTAGCAATCAGCCCCAGCATTTT	CASSLGLSNQPQHF
TRBJ2-5	NA	TRBV2	TRBD2	TGTGCCAGCAACTTGGCGGGAGGGGGAGAGACCCAGTACTTC	CASNLAGGGETQYF
TRBJ2-6	NA	TRBV7-2	NA	TGTGCCAGCAGCTTACAGGGGGGTCGTGGGACTGGGGCCAACGTCCTGACTTTC	CASSLQGGRGTGANVLTF
TRBJ1-1	NA	TRBV7-9	NA	TGTGCCAGCAGCTTACTGGACACAATGAACACTGAAGCTTTCTTT	CASSLLDTMNTEAFF
TRBJ2-1	NA	TRBV7-9	TRBD2	TGTGCCAGCAGCCCAAGGGGACTAGCCGTCGATGAGCAGTTCTTC	CASSPRGLAVDEQFF
TRBJ1-1	NA	TRBV10-1	NA	TGCGCCAGCAGTGAGCACGATGAGACTGAAGCTTTCTTT	CASSEHDETEAFF
TRBJ2-1	NA	TRBV6-1	TRBD2	TGTGCCAGCAGGGAAAGACTAGCGGGAGGTCCAGCCTACAATGAGCAGTTCTTC	CASRERLAGGPAYNEQFF
TRBJ1-5	few	TRBV25-1	NA	TGTGCCAGCAGTGAGGCAATTGGAGATAGCAATCAGCCCCAGCATTTT	CASSEAIGDSNQPQHF
TRBJ1-1	NA	TRBV6-4	TRBD1	TGTGCCAGCAGTAGTCAAGGACAGGGGAAGACGAACACTGAAGCTTTCTTT	CASSSQGQGKTNTEAFF
TRBJ2-7	NA	TRBV6-5	TRBD1	TGTGCCAGCAGTAACCGGGACAGGGGGCCCCACGAGCAGTACTTC	CASSNRDRGPHEQYF
TRBJ2-6	NA	TRBV6-1	NA	NA	CASSVVGRGAGANVLPF
TRBJ1-1	NA	TRBV6-5	TRBD1	TGTGCCAGCCGACAGGGGGTTTTGACTGAAGCTTTCTTT	CASRQGVLTEAFF
TRBJ1-5	medium-sized	TRBV30	NA	TGTGCCTGGAGTGAGGGGCTAAGGCCCCAGCATTTT	CAWSEGLRPQHF
TRBJ2-6	NA	TRBV5-8	TRBD2	TGTGCCAGCAGCCCGGGACTAGCGGGAGCTAGGGCCAACGTCCTGACTTTC	CASSPGLAGARANVLTF
TRBJ2-5	NA	TRBV4-1	NA	TGCGCCAGCAGCCAAGATCAGGGCCCCGGAGGGGAGACCCAGTACTTC	CASSQDQGPGGETQYF
TRBJ1-6	NA	TRBV15	NA	TGTGCCACCGGAAAACAGACGTTAAATTCACCCCTCCACTTT	CATGKQTLNSPLHF
TRBJ2-3	once	TRBV4-1	TRBD2	TGCGCCAGCAGTCTTACTAGCGGGGGGGCAGATACGCAGTATTTT	CASSLTSGGADTQYF
TRBJ2-7	few	TRBV6-5	NA	TGTGCCAGCAGTTACTCGGGACAACTCACAGATTGGGAGTACTTC	CASSYSGQLTDWEYF
TRBJ2-7	NA	TRBV20-1	NA	TGCAGTGCTCGAGCGGTCCCCGAGCAGTACTTC	CSARAVPEQYF
TRBJ1-5	few	TRBV21-1	NA	TGTGCCAGCAGCAAAGAATTGAGGCAGCCCCAGCATTTT	CASSKELRQPQHF
TRBJ1-5	few	TRBV6-1	NA	TGTGCCAGCAGTGCCGGGGAGCCCCAGCATTTT	CASSAGEPQHF
TRBJ1-3	NA	TRBV18	TRBD1	TGTGCCAGCTCACCGGGACAGGGGGCTGGAAACACCATATATTTT	CASSPGQGAGNTIYF
TRBJ2-7	NA	TRBV15	NA	TGTGCCACCGGCGACTCTAGTAGAGGGAGAAATCTTTACGAGCAGTACTTC	CATGDSSRGRNLYEQYF
TRBJ2-1	NA	TRBV9	TRBD1	TGTGCCAGCAAGGGGGCAGGGTACAATGAGCAGTTCTTC	CASKGAGYNEQFF
TRBJ2-1	NA	TRBV11-2	NA	TGTGCCAGCAGCTTATTCGGGGATAACTACAATGAGCAGTTCTTC	CASSLFGDNYNEQFF
TRBJ2-5	many	TRBV7-9	NA	TGTGCCAGCTCCGGGGGAGAGACCCAGTACTTC	CASSGGETQYF
TRBJ2-3	NA	TRBV5-1	NA	TGCGCCAGCAGGGCCAGGGGCACAGATACGCAGTATTTT	CASRARGTDTQYF
TRBJ1-1	NA	TRBV4-1	NA	TGCGCCAGCAGCCAAGATCATCCAGGGGCAGGCACTGAAGCTTTCTTT	CASSQDHPGAGTEAFF
TRBJ2-1	few	TRBV11-2	TRBD2	TGTGCCAGCAGCTTAGATGGGAGGCTAGCGGGGGGGAGCTCCTACAATGAGCAGTTCTTC	CASSLDGRLAGGSSYNEQFF
TRBJ1-1	NA	TRBV19	NA	TGTGCCAGTAGTATAACGGCGGGGTCTCCTACTGAAGCTTTCTTT	CASSITAGSPTEAFF
TRBJ2-1	NA	TRBV7-9	TRBD2	TGTGCCAGCAGCCTGCCTCGGGGGCTAGCGGGGGGCGAATACAATGAGCAGTTCTTC	CASSLPRGLAGGEYNEQFF
TRBJ2-7	NA	TRBV6-6	TRBD1	TGTGCCAGCAGACCCAGACAGGGGTCCCCGTACGAGCAGTACTTC	CASRPRQGSPYEQYF
TRBJ2-7	NA	TRBV5-1	TRBD1	TGCGCCAGCAGCTTGGGAACGATTACAATAACAGGGGCCTACGAGCAGTACTTC	CASSLGTITITGAYEQYF
TRBJ1-1	NA	TRBV6-1	NA	TGTGCATCAGCGGAGAGGCAGAACACTGAAGCTTTCTTT	CASAERQNTEAFF
TRBJ1-2	NA	TRBV5-1	NA	TGCGCCAGCAGCTTGGGGGTGGGAACGGACTATGGCTACCCCTTC	CASSLGVGTDYGYPF
TRBJ1-6	once	TRBV2	NA	TGTGCCATTACCGGGACTGGATATAATTCACCCCTCCACTTT	CAITGTGYNSPLHF
TRBJ1-2	NA	TRBV19	TRBD1	TGTGCCAGTAGTATCCGGACAGGGGGCTCAGATAACTATGGCTACACCTTC	CASSIRTGGSDNYGYTF
TRBJ2-7	NA	TRBV2	TRBD2	TGTGCCAGCAGTCGACTAGCGGGCTCAGGAAGCTCCTACGAGCAGTACTTC	CASSRLAGSGSSYEQYF